This TCR beta chain came from a study of blood T cell repertoires in COVID-19. Participant-reported clinical history was the basis for cohort assignment. Assay used: immunoSEQ multiplex PCR; TCRdb lists only in-frame clones, some missing. The sample has approximately 150,000 clones; 82% are singletons. Sequenced input: PBMCs or T cells enriched from blood (not recorded which). The TCR comes from a man aged 55-75 years who had recovered from COVID-19.

CDR3 protein: CASRDRNSGANVLTF. The CDR3 nucleotides read TGTGCCAGTAGGGACAGAAACTCTGGGGCCAACGTCCTGACTTTC. The V gene is TRBV19, the J gene TRBJ2-6, with a tentative D call TRBD1 (6 bases). The length of the CDR3 is 15 residues. The germline CDR1 and CDR2 sequences are LNHDA and SQIVND (reference sequence). The V end was cut by 6 bases, the J end by 0 bases, with 9 bases between.